This TCR beta chain was obtained from a study of shared clonotypes between healthy human individuals. Study at large: CD4 naive and memory got three plates each, CD8 naive two, CD8 memory one. Findings of the study overall: Around 5.4% of naive CD4 clonotypes were common to a handful of donors. Specimens sampled were limited to blood, with tissue repertoires likely differing.

CD45RO-negative, CCR7-selected cells formed the naive CD8 fraction, which excluded terminally differentiated effector memory CD45RA+ cells. The count of this clone is one. Its target is unknown. Assay execution proceeded at the deep level. Assay used: immunoSEQ multiplex PCR; TCRdb lists only in-frame clones, some missing. This table holds some 2 million clones, about 95% found once. This CDR3 contains 14 residues. Germline V gene data show CDR1 as MNHNY and CDR2 as SVGAGI (reference sequence). V was clipped by 6 bases and J by 4 bases, with 12 bases between them. The rearrangement links TRBV6-6 to TRBJ2-2; D tentatively reads TRBD1 or TRBD2 (5 bases each). Sequences were obtained from naive CD8+ T cells sorted from blood. The receptor comes from a man in his late teens or twenties in good health. The CDR3 sequence: CASRAGGTTGELFF. DNA for the CDR3: TGTGCCAGCAGGGCAGGTGGGACCACCGGGGAGCTGTTTTTT.